One sample yielded the 11 T cell receptor beta chains listed below, sequenced in a study of cytomegalovirus exposure and HLA in healthy donors. Vbeta (60) and Jbeta (13) primers were used in the PCR. Using immunoSEQ multiplex PCR, the repertoire was profiled, and TCRdb retains in-frame clones only, with some absent. The table lists roughly 77,000 clones, with under 4% in the top ten. The sequenced sample was PBMCs. The source is a female donor in good health and CMV-seropositive.

The chain has TRBV7-9 and TRBJ2-5, with 7 bases matching TRBD2. The CDR3 spans 15 residues. Germline V lookup: CDR1 SEHNR, CDR2 FQNEAQ (reference sequence). Germline trimming cut 6 bases from V and 4 bases from J; bases unmatched to any gene: 11. The DNA for the CDR3 is TGTGCCAGCAGTCTTGGTACTAGCGTGGCAGAGACCCAGTACTTC. Encoded protein: CASSLGTSVAETQYF.

The chain combines TRBV7-8 with TRBJ2-7; 7 bases map to TRBD2. Germline CDR1 SGHVS, CDR2 FQNEAQ. The junction had 12 bases not matched to a gene; V was cut back by 5 bases and J by 2 bases. The CDR3 runs 16 residues. The CDR3 DNA sequence: TGTGCCAGCAGCCGTATCGGGGGGTCATCTGCCTACGAGCAGTACTTC. This codes for CASSRIGGSSAYEQYF. The whole variable domain, filled in from reference TRBV7-8 and TRBJ2-7, reads GAGVSQSPRYKVAKRGQDVALRCDPISGHVSLFWYQQALGQGPEFLTYFQNEAQLDKSGLPSDRFFAERPEGSVSTLKIQRTQQEDSAVYLCASSRIGGSSAYEQYFGPGTRLTVT.

The chain is built from TRBV6-5 and TRBJ1-6; D is unclear. CDR3 length: 15 residues. V lost 2 bases and J 5 bases, leaving 10 bases between the germline ends. In germline, CDR1 is MNHEY, CDR2 SVGAGI. The CDR3 sequence is CASSYVAVNNSPLHF. The CDR3 bases are TGTGCCAGCAGTTACGTAGCCGTAAATAATTCACCCCTCCACTTT.

The chain joins TRBV4-3 to TRBJ2-7; a possible D gene is TRBD1 (5 bases). The CDR3 loop spans 15 amino acids. In germline, CDR1 is LGHNA, CDR2 YSLEER. The V end was cut by 5 bases, the J end by 0 bases, with 14 bases between. CDR3 nucleotide sequence: TGCGCCAGCAGCATCGGACACTTCGGCTCCTACGAGCAGTACTTC. Its protein is CASSIGHFGSYEQYF.

V is TRBV28 and J is TRBJ1-4; 9 bases map to TRBD1. The trim removed 1 base at V and 6 bases at J, leaving 6 bases unmatched. The germline gives CDR1 MDHEN, CDR2 SYDVKM. The CDR3 length is 16 residues. The CDR3 spells CASSLSGTGWYEKLFF. CDR3 DNA: TGTGCCAGCAGTTTATCCGGGACAGGGTGGTATGAAAAACTGTTTTTT.

The chain combines TRBV29-1 with TRBJ1-4; weak D call: TRBD1 (6 bases). This CDR3 region has 14 residues. The V end was cut by 6 bases, the J end by 8 bases, with 19 bases between. The germline CDR1 and CDR2 sequences are SQVTM and ANQGSEA. The CDR3 sequence: CSVLRDTAEEKLFF. Here the CDR3 DNA reads TGCAGCGTCCTTCGGGACACCGCGGAGGAAAAACTGTTTTTT.

The V and J genes are TRBV19 and TRBJ2-5; D possibly corresponds to TRBD2 (5 bases). The germline gives CDR1 LNHDA, CDR2 SQIVND (reference sequence). V was trimmed by 7 bases and J by 5 bases, leaving 8 bases between them. This CDR3 has 11 residues. This CDR3 reads CASNSGETQYF. CDR3 in DNA: TGTGCCAGTAATTCGGGGGAGACCCAGTACTTC.

This chain links TRBV18 with TRBJ1-5, with 7 bases fitting TRBD1. V lost 4 bases to trimming and J lost 7 bases; unmatched junction nucleotides: 7. Per germline, CDR1 KGHSH and CDR2 LQKENI. The CDR3 extends over 14 amino acids. The CDR3 loop reads CASSRGQEGQPQHF. In DNA form, the CDR3 reads TGTGCCAGCTCACGAGGACAGGAAGGACAGCCCCAGCATTTT.

The chain uses TRBV5-6 and TRBJ1-6; TRBD1 aligns across 7 bases. V was clipped by 4 bases and J by 16 bases; unmatched bases: 5. The CDR3 consists of 11 residues. Germline CDR1 is SGHDT and CDR2 is YYEEEE. The CDR3 region is CASSVTGILHF. The CDR3, as DNA: TGTGCCAGCAGCGTGACAGGGATTCTCCACTTT.

V is TRBV2 and J is TRBJ1-3, with 8 bases matching TRBD1. V lost 4 bases, J lost 4 bases, and 12 bases stayed unmatched. Germline V gives CDR1 SNHLY, CDR2 FYNNEI. This CDR3 contains 17 residues. The CDR3, as DNA: TGTGCCAGCAGTGCATCGCCGGACAGGGTCGCAGGAAACACCATATATTTT. Translating it yields CASSASPDRVAGNTIYF.

The V gene is TRBV18, the J gene TRBJ1-5; maybe TRBD1 (5 bases). V was clipped by 2 bases and J by 1 base, with 9 bases between them. Germline V gene sequence: CDR1 KGHSH, CDR2 LQKENI. The CDR3 contains 15 residues. The CDR3, as DNA: TGTGCCAGCTCACCAGGCAGGGTGAGCAATCAGCCCCAGCATTTT. Protein: CASSPGRVSNQPQHF.